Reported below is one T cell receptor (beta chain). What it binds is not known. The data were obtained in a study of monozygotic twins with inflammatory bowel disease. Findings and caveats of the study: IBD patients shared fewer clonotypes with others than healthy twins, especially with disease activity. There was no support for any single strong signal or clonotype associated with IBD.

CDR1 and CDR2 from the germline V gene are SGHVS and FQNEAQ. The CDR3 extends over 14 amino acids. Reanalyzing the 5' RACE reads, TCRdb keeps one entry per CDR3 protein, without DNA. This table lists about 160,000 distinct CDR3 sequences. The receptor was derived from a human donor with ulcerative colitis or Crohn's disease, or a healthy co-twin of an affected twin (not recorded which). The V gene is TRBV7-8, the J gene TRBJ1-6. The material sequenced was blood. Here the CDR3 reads CASSLEGPNSPLHF.